Following are 17 T cell receptor beta chains from one sample sequenced in a study of cytomegalovirus exposure and HLA in healthy donors. PCR primers comprised 60 Vbeta and 13 Jbeta primers. Clones were sequenced by immunoSEQ multiplex PCR, and TCRdb holds only the in-frame ones, with some missing. This sample's table reports approximately 180,000 clones. The sequenced sample was PBMCs. The receptors derive from a man aged 25 to 45 in good health and CMV-seronegative.

The chain couples TRBV2 to TRBJ2-2; no clear D. The CDR3 covers 13 residues. Per germline, CDR1 SNHLY and CDR2 FYNNEI. Trimming removed 7 bases from V and 5 bases from J, with 11 bases in between. Written as DNA, the CDR3 is TGTGCCAGCACAAGCTCACGGACCGGGGAGCTGTTTTTT. Protein sequence: CASTSSRTGELFF.

The rearrangement joins TRBV9 to TRBJ2-1; D is unresolved. Trimming removed 0 bases at V and 9 bases at J, with 13 bases between. The CDR3 length is 14 residues. Germline CDR1 and CDR2: SGDLS and YYNGEE. As DNA, the CDR3 is TGTGCCAGCAGCGTAGCCGGCTATGCGGCTGAGCAGTTCTTC. Translating gives CASSVAGYAAEQFF.

V gene TRBV6-5 combines with J gene TRBJ1-5; TRBD1 agrees at 11 bases. Germline V CDR1 and CDR2: MNHEY, SVGAGI. This CDR3 region has 15 residues. The V segment lost 8 bases and the J segment 3 bases; nucleotides outside the gene matches: 6. The CDR3 sequence: CASGEGQGDNQPQHF. In nucleotides, the CDR3 is TGTGCCAGCGGCGAGGGACAGGGGGACAATCAGCCCCAGCATTTT.

V and J are TRBV5-8 and TRBJ1-1, with 8 bases aligning to TRBD1. Germline assignment: CDR1 SGHTS and CDR2 YDEGEE. With V trimmed by 5 bases and J by 2 bases, 8 bases remained unmatched. The CDR3 has 15 residues. The CDR3 sequence: CASSYHQGANTEAFF. CDR3 bases: TGTGCCAGCAGTTACCATCAGGGGGCCAACACTGAAGCTTTCTTT.

The V call is TRBV7-2, the J call TRBJ1-2; TRBD1 might be the D (5 bases). Per the germline V gene, CDR1 is SGHTA and CDR2 is FQGNSA. Trimming stripped 3 bases from V and 5 bases from J, with 13 bases between. The CDR3 sequence is 14 residues long. CDR3 nucleotides: TGTGCCAGCAGCTTGCAGGGTTTCGTATATGGCTACACCTTC. As protein: CASSLQGFVYGYTF. The complete variable domain, with remaining parts taken from reference TRBV7-2 and TRBJ1-2, reads GAGVSQSPSNKVTEKGKDVELRCDPISGHTALYWYRQSLGQGLEFLIYFQGNSAPDKSGLPSDRFSAERTGGSVSTLTIQRTQQEDSAVYLCASSLQGFVYGYTFGSGTRLTVV.

The chain recombines TRBV19 with TRBJ1-1, with a weak D call TRBD1 (6 bases). Looked up from germline, CDR1 is LNHDA and CDR2 is SQIVND (reference sequence). This CDR3 spans 16 amino acids. The CDR3 sequence is CASTPLPSRSAGEAFF. The CDR3 DNA follows: TGTGCGTCCACCCCCCTCCCCTCGAGGTCGGCAGGGGAGGCTTTCTTT.

V usage is TRBV23-1 and J usage is TRBJ1-2, with D possibly TRBD1 on 5 matching bases. TRBV23-1 is labeled an ORF, and its function is uncertain. The CDR3 is 17 residues long. Trimming took 0 bases from V and 8 from J, leaving 22 bases between them. The chain's CDR3 is CASSQSGPEATLYGYTF. DNA of the CDR3: TGCGCCAGCAGTCAATCGGGGCCTGAGGCTACTTTATACGGCTACACCTTC.

The chain joins TRBV10-2 to TRBJ1-1; possibly TRBD1 for D (5 bases). CDR1 and CDR2 (germline): WSHSY, SAAADI. Trimming took 0 bases from V and 6 from J, leaving 11 bases between them. The CDR3 is 14 amino acids. This CDR3 reads CASSESVRVAEAFF. CDR3 sequence (DNA): TGCGCCAGCAGTGAGTCGGTCAGGGTCGCTGAAGCTTTCTTT.

J is TRBJ2-3 and V is TRBV9; TRBD2 might be the D (6 bases). CDR1 SGDLS and CDR2 YYNGEE come from the germline V gene. Trimming took 3 bases from V and 6 from J, leaving 20 bases between them. The CDR3 runs 16 residues. The CDR3 spells CASSASLAIQGDTQYF. Here the CDR3 DNA reads TGTGCCAGCAGCGCCTCACTAGCTATCCAAGGGGATACGCAGTATTTT.

V and J are TRBV4-1 and TRBJ1-1; D call uncertain. The germline V and J ends were trimmed by 1 base and 3 bases, with 3 bases remaining between them. The CDR3 totals 12 residues. CDR1 and CDR2 from the germline V gene are MGHRA and YSYEKL. CDR3 loop: CASSQADTEAFF. The CDR3 nucleotides are TGCGCCAGCAGCCAAGCCGACACTGAAGCTTTCTTT.

The chain has TRBV7-9 and TRBJ2-2; 9 nucleotides agree with TRBD1. V lost 1 base and J lost 1; bases outside the gene matches: 4. This CDR3 is built from 17 residues. Germline values: CDR1 SEHNR, CDR2 FQNEAQ (reference sequence). The CDR3 spells CASSLGPGQGNTGELFF. CDR3 nucleotide sequence: TGTGCCAGCAGCTTAGGACCGGGACAGGGGAACACCGGGGAGCTGTTTTTT.

The chain employs TRBV7-6 and TRBJ2-7, with unresolved D. Trimming removed 4 bases from V and 2 bases from J, with 15 bases in between. The CDR3 runs 15 residues. Germline CDR1 reads SGHVS; CDR2 reads FNYEAQ. The CDR3, as DNA: TGTGCCAGCAGCTCAATGACCGGGTCTACCTACGAGCAGTACTTC. It specifies CASSSMTGSTYEQYF.

This chain links TRBV5-1 with TRBJ2-3, with D unclear. This CDR3 has 16 amino acids. V was pared by 0 bases and J by 2 bases, with 13 bases between. Germline V gives CDR1 SGHRS, CDR2 YFSETQ. The CDR3 protein is CASSLDLRSNTDTQYF. CDR3 in DNA: TGCGCCAGCAGCTTGGATTTGAGGTCTAACACAGATACGCAGTATTTT.

The chain recombines TRBV30 with TRBJ1-2, with D tentatively TRBD1 (5 bases). V lost 8 bases and J lost 7, with 20 bases in between. Germline CDR1 is GTSNPN and CDR2 is SVGIG (reference sequence). The CDR3 loop spans 13 amino acids. The CDR3 sequence is CATPVGSQGGYTF. CDR3 DNA: TGTGCCACCCCTGTGGGTTCCCAGGGTGGCTACACCTTC.

CDR3 sequence reads: CASRDPTSGSSGTQYF. The DNA for the CDR3 is TGTGCCAGCAGGGACCCGACTAGCGGATCAAGTGGGACCCAGTACTTC. The chain employs TRBV28 and TRBJ2-5; 9 bases align to TRBD2. The length of the CDR3 is 16 residues. J gave up 7 bases and V 6 bases, and 15 bases lay outside the gene matches. The germline gives CDR1 MDHEN, CDR2 SYDVKM.

J is TRBJ2-1 and V is TRBV28; TRBD1 is a possible D gene (5 bases). This CDR3 spans 15 amino acids. V lost 6 bases to trimming and J lost 2 bases, with 14 bases between them. In germline, CDR1 is MDHEN, CDR2 SYDVKM. CDR3 in amino acids: CASRVQGRTYNEQFF. The CDR3 DNA sequence: TGTGCCAGCAGAGTTCAGGGCCGCACCTACAATGAGCAGTTCTTC. The full variable domain, its missing parts supplied by reference TRBV28 and TRBJ2-1, is DVKVTQSSRYLVKRTGEKVFLECVQDMDHENMFWYRQDPGLGLRLIYFSYDVKMKEKGDIPEGYSVSREKKERFSLILESASTNQTSMYLCASRVQGRTYNEQFFGPGTRLTVL.

This chain joins TRBV5-4 and TRBJ2-1; TRBD1 is a possible D gene (6 bases). Trimming pared 1 base from V and 9 bases from J, leaving 14 bases between. CDR3 length equals 14 residues. Germline V gene data show CDR1 as SGHNT and CDR2 as YYREEE (reference sequence). The CDR3: CASSLSLQGTEQFF. The DNA for the CDR3 is TGTGCCAGCAGCTTGTCCCTTCAGGGGACTGAGCAGTTCTTC.